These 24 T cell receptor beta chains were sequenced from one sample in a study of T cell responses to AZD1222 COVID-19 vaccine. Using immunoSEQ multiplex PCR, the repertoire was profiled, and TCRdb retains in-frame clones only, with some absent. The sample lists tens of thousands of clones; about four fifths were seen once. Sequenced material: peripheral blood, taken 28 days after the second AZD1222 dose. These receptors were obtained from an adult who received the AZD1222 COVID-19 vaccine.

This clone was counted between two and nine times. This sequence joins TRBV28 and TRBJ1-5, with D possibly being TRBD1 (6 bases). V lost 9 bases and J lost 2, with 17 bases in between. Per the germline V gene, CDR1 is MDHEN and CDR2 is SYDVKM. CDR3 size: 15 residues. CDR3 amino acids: CASRGGGTGNQPQHF. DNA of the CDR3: TGTGCCAGTAGAGGGGGGGGCACGGGCAATCAGCCCCAGCATTTT.

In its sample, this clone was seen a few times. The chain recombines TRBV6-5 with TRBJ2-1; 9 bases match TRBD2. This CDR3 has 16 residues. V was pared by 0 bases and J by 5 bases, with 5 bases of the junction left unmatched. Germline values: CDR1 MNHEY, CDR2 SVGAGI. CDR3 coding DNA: TGTGCCAGCAGTTACTCACGCGGGGGGGCTAACAATGAGCAGTTCTTC. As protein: CASSYSRGGANNEQFF.

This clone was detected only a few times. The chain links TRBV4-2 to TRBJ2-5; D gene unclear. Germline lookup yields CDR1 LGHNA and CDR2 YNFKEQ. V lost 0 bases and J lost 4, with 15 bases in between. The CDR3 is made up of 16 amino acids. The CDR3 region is CASSQDSGVGGETQYF. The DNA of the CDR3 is TGTGCCAGCAGCCAAGATTCGGGTGTGGGCGGAGAGACCCAGTACTTC.

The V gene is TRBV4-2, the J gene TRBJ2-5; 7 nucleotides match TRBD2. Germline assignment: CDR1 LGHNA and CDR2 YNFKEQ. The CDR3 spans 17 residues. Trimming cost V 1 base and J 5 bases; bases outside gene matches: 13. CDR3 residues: CASSQGSSGRLEETQYF. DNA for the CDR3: TGTGCCAGCAGCCAAGGTAGTAGCGGGCGGCTCGAGGAGACCCAGTACTTC.

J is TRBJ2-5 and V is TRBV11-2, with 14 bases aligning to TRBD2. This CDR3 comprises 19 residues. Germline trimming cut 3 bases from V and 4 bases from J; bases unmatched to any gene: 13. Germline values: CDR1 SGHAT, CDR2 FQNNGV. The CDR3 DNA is TGTGCCAGCAGCTTCCAATCAGGGGGACTAGCGGGAGCATCAGAGACCCAGTACTTC. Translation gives CASSFQSGGLAGASETQYF.

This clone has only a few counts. CDR3 region: CASSVTGAEGYTF. The CDR3 DNA sequence: TGTGCCAGCAGCGTGACAGGGGCTGAAGGCTACACCTTC. The rearrangement links TRBV7-8 to TRBJ1-2, with 8 bases aligning to TRBD1. The CDR3 runs to 13 residues. Trimming removed 5 bases from V and 8 bases from J; junction bases left unmatched: 7. Per the germline V gene, CDR1 is SGHVS and CDR2 is FQNEAQ.

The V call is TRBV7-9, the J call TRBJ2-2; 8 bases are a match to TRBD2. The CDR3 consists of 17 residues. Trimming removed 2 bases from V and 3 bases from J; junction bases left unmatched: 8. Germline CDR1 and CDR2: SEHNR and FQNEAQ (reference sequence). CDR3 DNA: TGTGCCAGCAGCTTACTAGGCGGAGCGGGAGACACCGGGGAGCTGTTTTTT. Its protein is CASSLLGGAGDTGELFF.

The CDR3 region is CAISGSSYEQYV. The CDR3 DNA sequence: TGTGCCATCTCGGGGAGCTCCTACGAGCAGTACGTC. V usage is TRBV7-9 and J usage is TRBJ2-7, with D possibly TRBD2 on 5 matching bases. The CDR3 has 12 amino acids. V dropped 10 bases and J dropped 0 bases, with 10 bases sitting between them. CDR1 is SEHNR, CDR2 FQNEAQ, per germline (reference sequence).

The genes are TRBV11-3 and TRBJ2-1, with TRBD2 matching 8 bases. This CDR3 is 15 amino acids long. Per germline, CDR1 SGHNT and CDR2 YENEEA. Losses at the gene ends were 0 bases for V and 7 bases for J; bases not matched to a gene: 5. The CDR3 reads CASSLDGTSYNEQFF. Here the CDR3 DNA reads TGTGCCAGCAGCTTAGATGGGACTAGTTATAATGAGCAGTTCTTC.

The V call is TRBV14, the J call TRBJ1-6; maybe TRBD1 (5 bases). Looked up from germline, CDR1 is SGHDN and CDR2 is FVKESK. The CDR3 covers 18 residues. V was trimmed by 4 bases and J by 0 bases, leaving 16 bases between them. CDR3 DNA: TGTGCCAGCAGCCCCGACCGGGACCCGAGCTCCTATAATTCACCCCTCCACTTT. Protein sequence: CASSPDRDPSSYNSPLHF.

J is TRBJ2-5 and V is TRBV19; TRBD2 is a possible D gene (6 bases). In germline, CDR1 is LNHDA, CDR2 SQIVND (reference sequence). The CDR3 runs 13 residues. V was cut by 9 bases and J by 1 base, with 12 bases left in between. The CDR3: CASSGGSQETQYF. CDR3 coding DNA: TGTGCCAGCTCTGGGGGGTCCCAAGAGACCCAGTACTTC.

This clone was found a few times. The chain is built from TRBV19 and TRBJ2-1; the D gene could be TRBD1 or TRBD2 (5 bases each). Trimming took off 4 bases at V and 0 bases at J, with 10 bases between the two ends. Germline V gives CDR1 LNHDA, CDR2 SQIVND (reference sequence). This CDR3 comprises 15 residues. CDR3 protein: CASSKGRSSYNEQFF. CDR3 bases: TGTGCCAGTAGTAAGGGACGGAGCTCCTACAATGAGCAGTTCTTC.

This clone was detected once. In DNA form, the CDR3 reads TGTGCCAGCAGCCTACAGGGGGCAGGATTTAACACTGAAGCTTTCTTT. Translation: CASSLQGAGFNTEAFF. The chain has TRBV7-2 and TRBJ1-1; TRBD1 aligns across 9 bases. V dropped 5 bases and J dropped 2; count of bases not matched to a gene: 9. The V gene's germline CDR1 is SGHTA and CDR2 FQGNSA. The length of the CDR3 is 16 residues. Combining the CDR3 with reference TRBV7-2 and TRBJ1-1 gives the whole variable domain GAGVSQSPSNKVTEKGKDVELRCDPISGHTALYWYRQSLGQGLEFLIYFQGNSAPDKSGLPSDRFSAERTGGSVSTLTIQRTQQEDSAVYLCASSLQGAGFNTEAFFGQGTRLTVV.

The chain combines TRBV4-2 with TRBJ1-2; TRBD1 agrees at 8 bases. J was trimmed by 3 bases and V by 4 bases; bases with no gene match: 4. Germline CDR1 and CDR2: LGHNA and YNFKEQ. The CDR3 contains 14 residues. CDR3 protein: CASSPGQGDYGYTF. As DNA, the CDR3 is TGTGCCAGCAGCCCCGGACAGGGAGACTATGGCTACACCTTC.

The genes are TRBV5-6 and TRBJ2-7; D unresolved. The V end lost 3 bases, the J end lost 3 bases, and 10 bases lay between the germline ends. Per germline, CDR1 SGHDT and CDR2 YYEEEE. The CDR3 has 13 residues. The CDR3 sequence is CASSSDLNYEQYV. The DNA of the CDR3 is TGTGCCAGCAGCTCGGACCTGAACTACGAGCAGTACGTC.

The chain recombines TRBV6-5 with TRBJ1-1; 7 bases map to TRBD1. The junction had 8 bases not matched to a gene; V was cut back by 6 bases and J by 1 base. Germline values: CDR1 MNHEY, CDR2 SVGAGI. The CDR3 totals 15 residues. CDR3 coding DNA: TGTGCCAGCAGCATCAGGACAGGATGGAACACTGAAGCTTTCTTT. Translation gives CASSIRTGWNTEAFF.

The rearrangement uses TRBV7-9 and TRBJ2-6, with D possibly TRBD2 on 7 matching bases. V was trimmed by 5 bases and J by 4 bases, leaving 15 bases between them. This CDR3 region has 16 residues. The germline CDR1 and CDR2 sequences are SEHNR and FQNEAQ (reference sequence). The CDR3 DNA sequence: TGTGCCAGCAGCGTCGCGGGGGCTGGCGGGGCCAACGTCCTGACTTTC. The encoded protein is CASSVAGAGGANVLTF.

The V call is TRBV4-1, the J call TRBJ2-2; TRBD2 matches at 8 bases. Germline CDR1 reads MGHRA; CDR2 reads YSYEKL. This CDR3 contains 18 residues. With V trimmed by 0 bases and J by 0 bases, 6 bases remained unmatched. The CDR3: CASSQERAGGSNTGELFF. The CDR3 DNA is TGCGCCAGCAGCCAAGAAAGGGCGGGGGGCTCGAACACCGGGGAGCTGTTTTTT.

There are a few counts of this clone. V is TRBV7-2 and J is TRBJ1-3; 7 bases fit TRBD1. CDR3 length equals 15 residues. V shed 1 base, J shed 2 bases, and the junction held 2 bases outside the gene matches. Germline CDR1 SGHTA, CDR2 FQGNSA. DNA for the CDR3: TGTGCCAGCAGCTTAGAAGGGGGCACTGGAAACACCATATATTTT. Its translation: CASSLEGGTGNTIYF.

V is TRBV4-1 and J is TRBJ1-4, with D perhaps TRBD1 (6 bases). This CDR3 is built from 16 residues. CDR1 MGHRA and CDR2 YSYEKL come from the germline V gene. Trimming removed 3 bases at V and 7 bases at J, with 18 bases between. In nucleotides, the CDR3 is TGCGCCAGCAGCCAGCAGGGGCTGGGGATGGGTGAAAAACTGTTTTTT. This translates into CASSQQGLGMGEKLFF.

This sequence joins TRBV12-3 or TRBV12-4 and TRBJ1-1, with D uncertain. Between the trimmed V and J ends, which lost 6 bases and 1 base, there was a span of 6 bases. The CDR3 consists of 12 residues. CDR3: CASRPANTEAFF. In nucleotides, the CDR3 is TGTGCCAGCAGGCCAGCGAACACTGAAGCTTTCTTT.

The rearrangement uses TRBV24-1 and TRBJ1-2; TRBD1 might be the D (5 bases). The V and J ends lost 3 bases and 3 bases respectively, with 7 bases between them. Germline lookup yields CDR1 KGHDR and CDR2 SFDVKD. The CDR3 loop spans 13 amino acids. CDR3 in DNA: TGTGCCACCAGTGATGGGGCGGACTATGGCTACACCTTC. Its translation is CATSDGADYGYTF.

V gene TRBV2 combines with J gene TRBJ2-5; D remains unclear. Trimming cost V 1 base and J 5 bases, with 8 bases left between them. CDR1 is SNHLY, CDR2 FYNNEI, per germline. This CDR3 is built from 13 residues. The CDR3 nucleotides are TGTGCCAGCAGTGAAGTTCCTAGGGAGACCCAGTACTTC. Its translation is CASSEVPRETQYF. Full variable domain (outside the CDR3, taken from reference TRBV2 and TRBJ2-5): EPEVTQTPSHQVTQMGQEVILRCVPISNHLYFYWYRQILGQKVEFLVSFYNNEISEKSEIFDDQFSVERPDGSNFTLKIRSTKLEDSAMYFCASSEVPRETQYFGPGTRLLVL.

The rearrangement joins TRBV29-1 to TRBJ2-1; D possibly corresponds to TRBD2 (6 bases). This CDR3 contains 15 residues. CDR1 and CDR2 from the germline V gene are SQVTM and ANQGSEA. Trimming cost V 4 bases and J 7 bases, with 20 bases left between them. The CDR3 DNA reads TGCAGCGTTGGGGTAGAGCGGGCCTACTATAATGAGCAGTTCTTC. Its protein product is CSVGVERAYYNEQFF.